This is a list of T cell receptor beta chains from one sample in a study of T cell responses to AZD1222 COVID-19 vaccine. Generated by immunoSEQ multiplex PCR, the TCRdb table keeps only in-frame clones and is missing some. The data show approximately 110,000 clones, 89% seen once. Sequencing was performed on peripheral blood, taken on day 0 of AZD1222 vaccination. These receptors were collected from an adult in good health. Each CDR3 is given with its conserved first and last residue. Fields, in order: V gene, clone size, J gene, D gene, CDR3 DNA, CDR3 protein. A D gene is named only where the DNA matches it firmly. Not all rows give a size; the values are once, few, many and, for expanded clones, a class.

v_gene: TRBV10-3
abundance: .
j_gene: TRBJ1-2
d_gene: TRBD1
CDR3nt: TGTGCCATCAGTGAGGAGTCGGGACAGTGGTACGGCTACACCTTC
CDR3aa: CAISEESGQWYGYTF

v_gene: TRBV4-2
abundance: once
j_gene: TRBJ1-3
d_gene: .
CDR3nt: TGTGCCAGCAGCCAAGGAAGGACGGGGCAGGGACTTGGAAACACCATATATTTT
CDR3aa: CASSQGRTGQGLGNTIYF

v_gene: TRBV28
abundance: .
j_gene: TRBJ2-1
d_gene: TRBD2
CDR3nt: TGTGCCAGCAGTTCGACCAAACTAGCGGGGGGTGGGAATGAGCAGTTCTTC
CDR3aa: CASSSTKLAGGGNEQFF

v_gene: TRBV6-5
abundance: .
j_gene: TRBJ1-1
d_gene: .
CDR3nt: TGTGCCAGCAGTTCCCGGGACGAAGCTTTCTTT
CDR3aa: CASSSRDEAFF

v_gene: TRBV28
abundance: .
j_gene: TRBJ2-6
d_gene: .
CDR3nt: TGTGCCAGCAGTTTAGGTGAAGGCTACTCTGGGGCCAACGTCCTGACTTTC
CDR3aa: CASSLGEGYSGANVLTF

v_gene: TRBV2
abundance: .
j_gene: TRBJ2-5
d_gene: TRBD1
CDR3nt: TGTGCCAGCAGTGCCGGGACAGGGGAAGAGACCCAGTACTTC
CDR3aa: CASSAGTGEETQYF

v_gene: TRBV3-1/TRBV3-2
abundance: .
j_gene: TRBJ1-5
d_gene: TRBD1
CDR3nt: TGTGCCAGCAGCGACGGACAGGGACGTCAGCCCCAGCATTTT
CDR3aa: CASSDGQGRQPQHF

v_gene: TRBV28
abundance: .
j_gene: TRBJ1-1
d_gene: .
CDR3nt: TGTGCCACAGGACTTACAGGGCCCTCTGAAGCTTTCTTT
CDR3aa: CATGLTGPSEAFF

v_gene: TRBV20-1
abundance: .
j_gene: TRBJ1-4
d_gene: .
CDR3nt: TGCAGTGTGTGGGAGTCTGAAAAACTGTTTTTT
CDR3aa: CSVWESEKLFF

v_gene: TRBV27
abundance: .
j_gene: TRBJ1-2
d_gene: TRBD1
CDR3nt: TGTGCCAGCCGGCCAGGGGGTTCTAACTATGGCTACACCTTC
CDR3aa: CASRPGGSNYGYTF

v_gene: TRBV19
abundance: .
j_gene: TRBJ1-1
d_gene: .
CDR3nt: TGTGCCAGTAGTATCCCCGGGGGTGTGGTAGAAGCTTTCTTT
CDR3aa: CASSIPGGVVEAFF

v_gene: TRBV5-6
abundance: few
j_gene: TRBJ1-6
d_gene: .
CDR3nt: TGTGCCAGCAGCTTGCTCCCCGGAGGAGTCTCACCCCTCCACTTT
CDR3aa: CASSLLPGGVSPLHF

v_gene: TRBV30
abundance: once
j_gene: TRBJ1-6
d_gene: .
CDR3nt: TGTGCCTGGAGTGTTTCGGATTCACCCCTCCACTTT
CDR3aa: CAWSVSDSPLHF

v_gene: TRBV11-2
abundance: .
j_gene: TRBJ2-2
d_gene: TRBD1
CDR3nt: TGTGCCAGCAGACAGGGGTCGACCGGGGAGCTGTTTTTT
CDR3aa: CASRQGSTGELFF